This TCR beta chain was observed in a study of cytomegalovirus exposure and HLA in healthy donors (dated by TCRdb to between 2016 and 2019). In the study overall: An earlier analysis of roughly 610 of the donors reported approximately 300 Gb of sequence data and 95 million to 140 million unique TCR beta sequences obtained from some 200 million T cells. An early release that covered fewer than 750 HLA-typed donors contained around 300 gigabases of sequencing data and 70 million to 100 million unique TCR sequences. The genetic ancestry cluster associated with self-reported Caucasian donors included 65% to 90% of the roughly 360 genotyped donors. The aim of the study was to test whether cataloging public T cell receptors could identify signatures of past pathogen exposure. The study profiled the T cell repertoires of hundreds of subjects by immunosequencing and related them to cytomegalovirus serostatus. Besides the first cohort of about 730 subjects, a separate validation cohort made up of over 100 different subjects was used. The study combined high-throughput TCR immunosequencing, statistical association of individual TCRs with disease status, and machine learning to predict cytomegalovirus infection status. In a later analysis, previously published TCR beta repertoires from about 640 donors were re-analyzed and high-resolution HLA genotyping was added so that TCR occurrence patterns could be studied. Rather than drawing on any new phenotypic data, the later analysis identified candidate immune exposures from TCR beta sequences and the way those sequences occurred across donors. In an earlier analysis of 500 to 650 of the donors, high-throughput TCR beta sequencing was used to judge whether each TCR beta V gene segment behaved as functional or pseudogenic. Alongside the repertoire data, information on donor age, sex, ethnicity and CMV serostatus was compiled. In a later genetic analysis, genome-wide SNP genotypes for about 65% of the roughly 670 donors were used, and that subset was treated as a discovery cohort. Every discovery cohort repertoire had been produced on one sequencing platform. HLA typing included class I and class II loci at four-digit resolution. The number of typed donors differed by locus: roughly 629-640 for A, B, C, DRB1 and DQB1; 500 to 550 for DQA1; approximately 600 for DPA1; and roughly 470 for DPB1. About five DR-DQ haplotypes were treated as single units for association and clustering because of strong linkage in the cohort. Across 300 to 400 genotyped donors of the cohort, an average of approximately 240,000 unique TCR beta nucleotide sequences per donor were sequenced, and roughly 20% of those sequences were non-productive. The research as a whole found: In an earlier analysis of about 550 of the donors, most TCR beta V segments were observed in productive rearrangements about 87% or about 30% of the time, broadly matching IMGT annotations. V-gene and J-gene trimming of TCR beta chains was associated with a missense DCLRE1C variant in a later genetic analysis, and the association was replicated in an independent cohort. A group of highly shared sequence variants was considered likely to be a technical artifact of the sequencing pipeline. A later analysis reported that several top co-occurrence clusters appeared linked to parvovirus B19, influenza, CMV and Epstein-Barr virus. The 87-base-pair reads could not distinguish some IMGT-functional V segments, including TRBV6-2 and TRBV6-3, so those segments were excluded. HLA typing was unavailable for some donors at each locus, so association tests used only the typed subset. Roughly uniform sequencing depth across donors was assumed in presence/absence analyses, although this assumption may not hold. The study gave a list of roughly 150 TCR beta chains associated with cytomegalovirus. Specific HLA alleles were associated with 15,000 to 20,000 TCR beta sequences at a false discovery rate of 0.05 in a later analysis. The authors suggested that the approach could potentially be extended to other disease states and immunological phenotypes. Cytomegalovirus status was reported to be diagnosed by the classifier with high specificity and sensitivity in both the original and validation cohorts. Strong co-occurrence of HLA alleles, especially DR and DQ, made assigning TCR associations to individual alleles difficult. Correlated functional status among segregating V segments might be attributable to linkage disequilibrium, but an unknown experimental factor could not be ruled out. A later analysis found that TCR association rates varied across HLA loci, with DRB1 alleles showing the most associated TCRs and HLA-C alleles the fewest. According to a later genetic analysis, donors in an Asian-associated ancestry cluster had fewer N-insertions in productive TCRs than the approximately 650-donor mean. Most TCR sequences were seen in very few donors, while some public TCRs were found in many individuals. In this cohort, only TCR beta chains were sequenced, and detectable features were limited by the absence of alpha or paired-chain data. The only immune exposure information available for the cohort was CMV serostatus. Compared with equally common non-associated chains, HLA-associated TCR beta chains in a later analysis were more clonally expanded and had lower generation probabilities. The earlier analysis of nearly 600 of the donors excluded roughly 17 rarely observed V segments, including chromosome 9 orphons, because counts were too low. In a later analysis, most CMV-associated TCR beta chains were found to appear HLA-restricted, with HLA associations seemingly driven largely by CMV exposure. A few of the identified cytomegalovirus-associated TCR beta chains were confirmed in vitro to be specific for cytomegalovirus antigens. A further reported finding was that TCR beta sequences accurately predicted the HLA-A and HLA-B alleles for most subjects in the first cohort.

The cohort consisted of 650 to 850 healthy bone marrow donors. At the time of sampling, every cohort member was nominally healthy, though immune exposures that went unrecorded were likely present. The donor tested CMV seropositive and was one of the 289 seropositive cohort members. Every donor gave a peripheral blood sample, and the peripheral blood mononuclear cells from that sample were used for TCR beta sequencing. The Qiagen DNeasy Blood Extraction Kit was used to extract genomic DNA from the blood cell samples. The germline V gene encodes CDR1 SGHDT and CDR2 YYEEEE. Unmatched junction bases come to 12, with V trimmed by 4 bases and J by 0 bases. The CDR3 sequence holds 17 residues, the cysteine and phenylalanine included. Solely the CDR3 DNA is kept, with 51 bases framed from the first base. The library was built by means of the immunoSEQ multiplex PCR assay. For the multiplex PCR, a mixture combining 60 forward primers for TCR Vbeta segments and 13 reverse primers for TCR Jbeta segments was used. Amplification of the CDR3 region of rearranged TCR beta genes was performed with a multiplex PCR assay on genomic DNA. The Illumina HiSeq System was used to sequence the amplified TCR beta libraries as 87-base-pair reads. The authors processed their data as follows. A later analysis tallied roughly 78 million unique TCR beta chains across the 666 repertoires, and about 10 million of those chains were shared by two or more donors. Raw reads were error-corrected and collapsed into unique sequences with a nearest-neighbor algorithm that merged closely related sequences to remove PCR and sequencing errors. CDR3 sequences were aligned to IMGT reference sequences to assign V, D and J gene segments. For a sequence to be retained, a match of at least six nucleotides was required to both a V gene segment and a J gene segment. Rearrangements were called productive when the CDR3 lacked stop codons and stayed in frame with V and J; all others were non-productive. Following IMGT convention, CDR3 was defined as the stretch from the second conserved V-encoded cysteine to the conserved J-encoded phenylalanine. Sequences without an unambiguous match to a single V gene segment were excluded from the earlier analysis of about 600 of the donors. An earlier analysis of 587 of the donors called V segments functional above 56.7% productive rearrangements and segregating when the between-donor standard deviation exceeded 5%. To diagnose cytomegalovirus status from the catalog of TCR beta chain sequences, a statistical classification framework was built. V and J gene assignment, in a later analysis, came from comparing TCR nucleotide sequences with IMGT/GENE-DB human TR gene sequences. Using the TCRdist pipeline, a later analysis assigned CDR3 sequences along with most-parsimonious VDJ recombination scenarios. A later analysis defined each TCR beta chain by its CDR3 amino acid sequence plus V-gene family, and excluded reads lacking a unique V-gene family. As a way to deal with suspected cross-contamination and a sequencing artifact, a later analysis dropped under 600 nucleotide sequences that were highly shared and had low generation probability. In a later analysis, a clonal expansion index for each public chain was calculated from normalized within-repertoire ranks of inferred template counts. Generation probabilities in a later analysis came from a VDJ recombination model fitted to out-of-frame rearrangements, and those results were checked against IGoR. Hypergeometric tests were used in a later analysis to score TCR-TCR, TCR-HLA and TCR-CMV co-occurrence, with a repertoire-size bias correction applied to the TCR pairs. To estimate false discovery rates, a later analysis permuted the HLA or CMV assignments 20 times. In a later analysis, co-occurring TCRs were grouped with DBSCAN, and TCRdist sequence similarity was added when clustering was performed within HLA-allele-positive subsets. Repertoires with fewer than 30,000 or more than 120,000 public chains were left out of co-occurrence clustering, as were a handful of repertoires with anomalous nucleotide sharing. In TCRdb, the immuneACCESS table is reduced to in-frame sequences with V and J assigned. These tables do not hold every clone; where another copy was compared, an unresolved V gene accounts for under half, and the others remain unexplained. Clone size and the V and J calls come from that table; the DNA yielded D and trimming. The sample profile shows roughly 99,000 clones; about four fifths of them were found once. Of the sample, 3% to 4% is held by the ten largest clones.

In the case of this clone: Its target antigen remains unknown. No base quality values were provided; no much bigger clone lies one nucleotide off.

The sample taken for sequencing was PBMCs. This clonotype originated in a male donor in good health and CMV-seropositive. Recombination connected TRBV5-6 to TRBJ1-2, with 7 bases in between that match TRBD1. The nucleotide sequence reads as follows: TGTGCCAGCAGCAAGATATACAGGGGACCCGCTAACTATGGCTACACCTTC. It codes for CASSKIYRGPANYGYTF.